Listed below are T cell receptor beta chains from one sample, sequenced in a study of patients and donors after allogeneic stem cell transplantation. TCRdb used MiXCR to reprocess the RT-PCR reads, holding one entry per CDR3 protein. The table includes around 4,100 distinct CDR3 sequences, about 24% detected once. Sequenced sample: blood, either unsorted or a sorted T cell fraction (not recorded which). Every receptor here comes from a human donor who was either an allogeneic HSCT recipient or a stem cell or donor lymphocyte infusion donor (not recorded which). It is not recorded whose cells these are; they may come from a transplant donor. Both conserved end residues are part of each CDR3. A D gene is named only where the DNA matches it firmly.

d_gene: NA; v_gene: TRBV7-2; CDR3aa: CASSSSGLGTGANVLTF
d_gene: NA; v_gene: TRBV5-4; CDR3aa: CASSEDRLNTEAFF
d_gene: TRBD1; v_gene: TRBV11-3; CDR3aa: CASSLRSGDRAGGYTF
d_gene: NA; v_gene: TRBV19; CDR3aa: CASSISLGQPQHF
d_gene: TRBD1; v_gene: TRBV7-8; CDR3aa: CASSPRTGRSGNTIYF
d_gene: NA; v_gene: TRBV10-3; CDR3aa: CAISVGKGDEQFF
d_gene: NA; v_gene: TRBV20-1; CDR3aa: CSATSDNYNEQFF
d_gene: NA; v_gene: TRBV18; CDR3aa: CACSPLKAAEAFF
d_gene: TRBD2; v_gene: TRBV6-5; CDR3aa: CASSLMSGSEQFF
d_gene: TRBD1; v_gene: TRBV2; CDR3aa: CASSPGTGGFTGELFF
d_gene: TRBD2; v_gene: TRBV5-4; CDR3aa: CASTSSELAGASKTQYF
d_gene: NA; v_gene: TRBV5-6; CDR3aa: CASSGRPTDTQYF
d_gene: TRBD1; v_gene: TRBV29-1; CDR3aa: CSVDSGQGTKNIQYF
d_gene: NA; v_gene: TRBV6-6; CDR3aa: CASSSQGPSTDTQYF
d_gene: TRBD1; v_gene: TRBV24-1; CDR3aa: CATSTDRGYNEQFF
d_gene: NA; v_gene: TRBV11-1; CDR3aa: CASTVGGGYNEQFF
d_gene: TRBD1; v_gene: TRBV20-1; CDR3aa: CSAGQQGAYYNEQFF
d_gene: NA; v_gene: TRBV10-1; CDR3aa: CASSESQGKLFF
d_gene: NA; v_gene: TRBV12-3/TRBV12-4; CDR3aa: CASTTPSAGNEQFF
d_gene: TRBD2; v_gene: TRBV18; CDR3aa: CASSPSGSIFNEQFF
d_gene: TRBD1; v_gene: TRBV10-3; CDR3aa: CAITTGTTGEQYF
d_gene: TRBD2; v_gene: TRBV12-3/TRBV12-4; CDR3aa: CASSLSSGQETQYF
d_gene: NA; v_gene: TRBV15; CDR3aa: CATSRAGLNYGYTF
d_gene: NA; v_gene: TRBV6-2/TRBV6-3; CDR3aa: CASAGTVDYGYTF
d_gene: NA; v_gene: TRBV7-2; CDR3aa: CASSSYTEQFF
d_gene: TRBD1; v_gene: TRBV3-1; CDR3aa: CASRLGTAINEQFF
d_gene: NA; v_gene: TRBV29-1; CDR3aa: CSGSTGLGTDTQYF
d_gene: TRBD1; v_gene: TRBV18; CDR3aa: CASSPRGQANEKLFF
d_gene: NA; v_gene: TRBV7-6; CDR3aa: CASSGSGDTQYF
d_gene: TRBD1; v_gene: TRBV3-1; CDR3aa: CASSQGTGPYNEQFF
d_gene: TRBD1; v_gene: TRBV10-3; CDR3aa: CAISKETGTGGDTQYF
d_gene: TRBD1; v_gene: TRBV5-1; CDR3aa: CASSLESGTGRWGYTF
d_gene: NA; v_gene: TRBV7-2; CDR3aa: CASSRDGGYGYTF
d_gene: TRBD1; v_gene: TRBV7-2; CDR3aa: CASNSDRAKAEAFF
d_gene: TRBD2; v_gene: TRBV4-2; CDR3aa: CASSPTGGGSDTQYF
d_gene: NA; v_gene: TRBV7-2; CDR3aa: CASSLLKGEGPQFF
d_gene: NA; v_gene: TRBV7-2; CDR3aa: CASSLMGESQNYGYTF
d_gene: NA; v_gene: TRBV11-2; CDR3aa: CASSQQRGQETQYF
d_gene: TRBD2; v_gene: TRBV4-1; CDR3aa: CASSPRTSGGGNNEQFF
d_gene: NA; v_gene: TRBV20-1; CDR3aa: CSARDRANQETQYF
d_gene: TRBD1; v_gene: TRBV7-6; CDR3aa: CASSRGHPGQVYNEQFF
d_gene: NA; v_gene: TRBV16; CDR3aa: CATRRDNNQPQHF
d_gene: TRBD2; v_gene: TRBV7-2; CDR3aa: CASSLGLAGGNEQFF
d_gene: NA; v_gene: TRBV5-1; CDR3aa: CASSLPTGNTEAFF
d_gene: NA; v_gene: TRBV12-3/TRBV12-4; CDR3aa: CASSSHVDSPLHF